This TCR beta chain is drawn from a study of blood T cell repertoires in COVID-19. Assay used: immunoSEQ multiplex PCR; TCRdb lists only in-frame clones, some missing. The repertoire holds 98,000 or so clones, with 88% as singletons. CDR3 length: 12 amino acids. V was clipped by 4 bases and J by 9 bases; unmatched bases: 3. CDR1 and CDR2 from the germline V gene are MNHEY and SMNVEV (reference sequence). In regard to this clone: Other nucleotide sequences in the sample specify the same CDR3.

The clonotype originates from a human donor in a cohort sampled during active COVID-19. This chain joins TRBV27 and TRBJ2-3, with TRBD1 identical over 8 bases. Sequencing used peripheral blood. CDR3 loop: CASSSGQGTQYF. CDR3 nucleotides: TGTGCCAGCAGTTCCGGACAGGGAACGCAGTATTTT.